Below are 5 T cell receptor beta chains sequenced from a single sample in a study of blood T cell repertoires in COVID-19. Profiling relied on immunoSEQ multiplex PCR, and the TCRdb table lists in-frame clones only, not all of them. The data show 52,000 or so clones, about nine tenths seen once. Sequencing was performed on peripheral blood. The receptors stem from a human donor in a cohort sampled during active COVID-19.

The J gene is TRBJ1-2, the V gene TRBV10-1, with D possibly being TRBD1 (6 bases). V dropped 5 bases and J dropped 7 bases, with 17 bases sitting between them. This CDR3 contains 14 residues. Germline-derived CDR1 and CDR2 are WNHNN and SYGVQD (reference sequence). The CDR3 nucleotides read TGCGCCAGCAGTACAGGTCCGGGACACATTGGCTACACCTTC. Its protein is CASSTGPGHIGYTF.

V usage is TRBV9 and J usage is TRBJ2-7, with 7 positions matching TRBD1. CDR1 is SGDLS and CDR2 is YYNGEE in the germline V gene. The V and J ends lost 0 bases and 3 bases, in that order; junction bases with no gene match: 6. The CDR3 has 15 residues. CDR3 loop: CASSVAGTAIYEQYF. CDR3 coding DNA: TGTGCCAGCAGCGTAGCCGGGACAGCCATCTACGAGCAGTACTTC.

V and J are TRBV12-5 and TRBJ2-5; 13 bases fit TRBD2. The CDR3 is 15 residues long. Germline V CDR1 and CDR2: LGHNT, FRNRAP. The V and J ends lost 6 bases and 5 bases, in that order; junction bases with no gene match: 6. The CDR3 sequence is CASGPATSGRETQYF. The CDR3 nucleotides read TGTGCTAGTGGCCCCGCGACTAGCGGGAGGGAGACCCAGTACTTC.

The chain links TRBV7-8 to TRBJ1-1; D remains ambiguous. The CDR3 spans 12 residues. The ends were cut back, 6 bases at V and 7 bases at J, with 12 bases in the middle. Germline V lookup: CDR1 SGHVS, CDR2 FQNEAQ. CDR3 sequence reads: CASSPPGDEAFF. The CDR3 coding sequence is TGTGCCAGCAGTCCCCCCGGGGATGAAGCTTTCTTT. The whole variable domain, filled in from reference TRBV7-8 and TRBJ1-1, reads GAGVSQSPRYKVAKRGQDVALRCDPISGHVSLFWYQQALGQGPEFLTYFQNEAQLDKSGLPSDRFFAERPEGSVSTLKIQRTQQEDSAVYLCASSPPGDEAFFGQGTRLTVV.

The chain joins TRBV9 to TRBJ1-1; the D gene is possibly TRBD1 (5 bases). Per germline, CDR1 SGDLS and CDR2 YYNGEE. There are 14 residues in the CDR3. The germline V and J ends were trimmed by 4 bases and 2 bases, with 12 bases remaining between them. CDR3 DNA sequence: TGTGCCAGCAGCTATCTTCGGACAAACACTGAAGCTTTCTTT. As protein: CASSYLRTNTEAFF.